This entry describes one TCR beta chain. Its antigen is not known. As the sequencing template, cDNA was produced by extracting RNA and reverse transcribing it. Profiling relied on immunoSEQ multiplex PCR, and the TCRdb table lists in-frame clones only, not all of them. Altogether 150,000 to 200,000 clones are present, over 50% being singletons, with the ten largest covering about 15%. V shed 5 bases, J shed 2 bases, and the junction held 9 bases outside the gene matches. The V gene's germline CDR1 is SGHTA and CDR2 FQGNSA. This CDR3 is 16 amino acids long. This specimen belongs to a study of CD8+ T cells in alopecia areata. As for the study in general: Treated patients were given oral tofacitinib, which was dosed at 5 to 10 mg twice daily.

Study outcomes and limitations: Higher clonality than in normal scalp was seen in lesional scalp, especially alopecia totalis/universalis. Mice gave a clearer picture of TCR sharing than patients did, possibly for HLA-related reasons.

CD4+ and CD8+ T cells were sorted from PBMCs. The V and J genes are TRBV7-2 and TRBJ2-3; 8 bases fit TRBD1. Sequenced material: CD4+ T cells sorted from blood, taken at week 0. The TCR sequence derives from a human donor with alopecia areata. CDR3 coding DNA: TGTGCCAGCAGCCCTGACAGGGGCCTCCCCACAGATACGCAGTATTTT. Its translation is CASSPDRGLPTDTQYF.